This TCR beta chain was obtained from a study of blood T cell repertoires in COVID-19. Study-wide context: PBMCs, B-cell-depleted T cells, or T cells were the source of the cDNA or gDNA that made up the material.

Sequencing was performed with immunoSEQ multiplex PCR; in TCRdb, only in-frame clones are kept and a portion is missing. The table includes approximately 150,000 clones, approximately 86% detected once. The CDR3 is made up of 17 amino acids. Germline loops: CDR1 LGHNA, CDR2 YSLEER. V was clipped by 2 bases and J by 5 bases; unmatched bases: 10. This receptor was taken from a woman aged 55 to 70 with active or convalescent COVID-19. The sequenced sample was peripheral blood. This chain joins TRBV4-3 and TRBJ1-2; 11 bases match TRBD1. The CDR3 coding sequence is TGCGCCAGCAGCCAATTCGCGACGGGACAGGGGGGGTATGGCTACACCTTC. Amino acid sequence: CASSQFATGQGGYGYTF.